Listed below are T cell receptor beta chains from one sample, sequenced in a study of OX40 agonist ivuxolimab in advanced cancers. Produced via immunoSEQ multiplex PCR; TCRdb's table is partial and in-frame only. There are under 65,000 clones in the sample; about 81% occur only once, and 2% to 2.5% lies in the top ten. This material consisted of CD4+ or CD8+ T cells sorted from blood, taken in a trial of the OX40 agonist ivuxolimab. The receptors here all came from an adult with an advanced solid tumor such as melanoma, head and neck, liver or kidney cancer. Each CDR3 is given with its conserved first and last residue. D genes are given only for firm matches. Clone size appears in some rows only: once, few, many, or a class for an expanded clone.

j_call	clone_size	v_call	d_call	cdr3_aa	cdr3_nt
TRBJ2-1	-	TRBV9	-	CASSVGGEAYNEQFF	TGTGCCAGCAGCGTAGGAGGGGAGGCTTACAATGAGCAGTTCTTC
TRBJ2-3	-	TRBV5-4	-	CASSSAGGGPDTQYF	TGTGCCAGCAGCTCCGCAGGGGGGGGGCCGGATACGCAGTATTTT
TRBJ2-7	-	TRBV29-1	TRBD2	CSGSGSSYEQYF	TGCAGCGGAAGCGGGAGCTCCTACGAGCAGTACTTC
TRBJ1-2	once	TRBV28	-	CASSTYRDYGYTF	TGTGCCAGCAGTACATACAGGGACTATGGCTACACCTTC
TRBJ2-7	-	TRBV9	-	CASSTTLEGSYEQYF	TGTGCCAGCAGCACTACCCTAGAAGGGTCTTACGAGCAGTACTTC
TRBJ2-5	once	TRBV10-3	-	CAISEGAAETQYF	TGTGCCATCAGTGAAGGGGCCGCGGAGACCCAGTACTTC
TRBJ1-4	-	TRBV6-1	-	CASSGQTTNEKLFF	TGTGCCAGCAGTGGGCAGACAACTAATGAAAAACTGTTTTTT
TRBJ2-7	-	TRBV9	-	CASSHAGGPYGQYF	TGTGCCAGCAGCCATGCTGGGGGACCCTACGGGCAGTACTTC
TRBJ1-2	few	TRBV9	-	CASSVEGTLGGGYTF	TGTGCCAGCAGCGTAGAAGGGACGCTGGGAGGTGGCTACACCTTC
TRBJ1-2	once	TRBV6-5	-	CASGPPGGGYGYTF	TGTGCCAGCGGACCCCCCGGGGGTGGCTATGGCTACACCTTC
TRBJ2-2	-	TRBV5-4	-	CASSLVSSGELFF	TGTGCCAGCAGCTTGGTTAGTTCCGGGGAGCTGTTTTTT
TRBJ2-1	-	TRBV27	TRBD2	CASSFGGRRRGGNEQFF	TGTGCCAGCAGTTTTGGAGGGCGTCGGCGGGGGGGCAATGAGCAGTTCTTC
TRBJ2-1	-	TRBV7-9	TRBD2	CAGIVAGPYNEQFF	TGTGCCGGAATAGTAGCGGGACCCTACAATGAGCAGTTCTTC
TRBJ2-2	-	TRBV9	TRBD2	CASSVSQRGAGELFF	TGTGCCAGCAGCGTATCGCAGCGGGGGGCCGGGGAGCTGTTTTTT
TRBJ2-2	-	TRBV7-9	-	CASSQGGGELFF	TGTGCCAGCAGCCAAGGGGGCGGGGAGCTGTTTTTT
TRBJ2-7	few	TRBV7-2	TRBD2	CASSLKGGKAVEQYF	TGTGCCAGCAGCTTGAAGGGAGGGAAGGCTGTTGAGCAGTACTTC
TRBJ1-5	-	TRBV5-1	-	CASSLEWGNQPQHF	TGCGCCAGCAGCTTGGAATGGGGCAATCAGCCCCAGCATTTT
TRBJ2-3	-	TRBV10-2	TRBD1	CATQGTGTDTQYF	TGCGCCACCCAGGGGACAGGCACAGATACGCAGTATTTT
TRBJ2-1	-	TRBV7-6	-	CASSLKGVNEQFF	TGTGCCAGCAGCTTAAAAGGGGTCAATGAGCAGTTCTTC